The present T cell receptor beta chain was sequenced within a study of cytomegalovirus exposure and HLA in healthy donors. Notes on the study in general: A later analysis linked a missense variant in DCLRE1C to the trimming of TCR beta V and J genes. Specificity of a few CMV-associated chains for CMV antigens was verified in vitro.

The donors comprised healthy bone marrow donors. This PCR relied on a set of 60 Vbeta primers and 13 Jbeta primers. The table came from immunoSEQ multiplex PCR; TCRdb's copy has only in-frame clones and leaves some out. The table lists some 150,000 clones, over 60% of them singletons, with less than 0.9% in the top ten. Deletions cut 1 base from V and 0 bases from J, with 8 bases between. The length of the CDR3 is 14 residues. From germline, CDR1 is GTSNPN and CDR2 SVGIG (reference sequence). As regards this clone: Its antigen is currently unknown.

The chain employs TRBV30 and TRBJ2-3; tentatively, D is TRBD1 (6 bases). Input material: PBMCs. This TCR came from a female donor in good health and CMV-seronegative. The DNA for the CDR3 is TGTGCCTGGAGTGACGGACAGAGCACAGATACGCAGTATTTT. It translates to CAWSDGQSTDTQYF.